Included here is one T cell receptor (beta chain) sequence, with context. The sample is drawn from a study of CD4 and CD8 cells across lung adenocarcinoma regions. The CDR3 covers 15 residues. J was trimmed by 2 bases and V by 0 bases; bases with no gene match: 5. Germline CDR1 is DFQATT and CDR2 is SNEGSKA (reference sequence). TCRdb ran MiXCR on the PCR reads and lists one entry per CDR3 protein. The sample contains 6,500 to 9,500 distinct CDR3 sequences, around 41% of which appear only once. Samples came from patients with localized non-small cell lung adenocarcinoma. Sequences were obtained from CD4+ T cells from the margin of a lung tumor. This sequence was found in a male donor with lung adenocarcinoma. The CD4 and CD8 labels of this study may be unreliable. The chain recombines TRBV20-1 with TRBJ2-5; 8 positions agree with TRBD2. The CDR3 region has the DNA TGCAGTGCTAGAGATGGCGGGAGGCAGCAAGAGACCCAGTACTTC. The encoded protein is CSARDGGRQQETQYF.